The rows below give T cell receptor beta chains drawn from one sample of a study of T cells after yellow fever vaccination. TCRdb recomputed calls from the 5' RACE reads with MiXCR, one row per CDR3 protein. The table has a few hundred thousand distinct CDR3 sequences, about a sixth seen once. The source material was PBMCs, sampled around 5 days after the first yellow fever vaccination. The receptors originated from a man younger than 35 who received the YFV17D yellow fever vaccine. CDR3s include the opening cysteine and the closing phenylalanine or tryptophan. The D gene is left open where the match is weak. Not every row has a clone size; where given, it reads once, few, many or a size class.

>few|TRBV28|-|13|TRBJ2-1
TGTGCCAGCAGTTTACCCGTCAGGAATGAGCAGTTCTTC
CASSLPVRNEQFF
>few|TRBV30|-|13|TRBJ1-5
TGTGCCTGGAGTGGGACATTCAATCAGCCCCAGCATTTT
CAWSGTFNQPQHF
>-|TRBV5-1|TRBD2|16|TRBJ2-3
TGCGCCAGCAGCTTGGTCCACCGACCGGGGGGAGATACGCAGTATTTT
CASSLVHRPGGDTQYF
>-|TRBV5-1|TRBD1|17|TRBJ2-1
TGCGCCAGCAGCTGGCCCTTCGACAGGGGGGGTTACAATGAGCAGTTCTTC
CASSWPFDRGGYNEQFF
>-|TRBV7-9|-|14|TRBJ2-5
TGTGCCAGCTGCCGAGAGGGGGGATCGGAGACCCAGTACTTC
CASCREGGSETQYF
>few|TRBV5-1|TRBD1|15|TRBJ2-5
TGCGCCAGCAGCATGGGACAGGGGGTTCAAGAGACCCAGTACTTC
CASSMGQGVQETQYF
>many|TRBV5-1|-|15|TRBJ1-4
TGCGCCAGCAGCTTGGAAACTGGAAGTAATGAAAAACTGTTTTTT
CASSLETGSNEKLFF
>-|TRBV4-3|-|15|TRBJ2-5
TGCGCCAGCAGCCAAGTGGGAGAGGGCCAAGAGACCCAGTACTTC
CASSQVGEGQETQYF
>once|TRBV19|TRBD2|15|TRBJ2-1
TGTGCCAGTAGTATAGTGGGAGGGTCTCCTGGTGAGCAGTTCTTC
CASSIVGGSPGEQFF
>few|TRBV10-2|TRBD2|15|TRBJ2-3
TGCGCCAGCGGATCTACTAGCGTCCCCACAGATACGCAGTATTTT
CASGSTSVPTDTQYF
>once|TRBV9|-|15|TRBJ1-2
TGTGCCAGCAGCGAGGGGGGCAGGTTTGAGGCTGGCTACACCTTC
CASSEGGRFEAGYTF
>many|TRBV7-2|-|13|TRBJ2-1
TGTGCCAGCAGCCCACTACTCGGGGATGAGCAGTTCTTC
CASSPLLGDEQFF
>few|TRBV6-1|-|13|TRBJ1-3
TGTGCCCTTGGGAGGTTACCTGGAAACACCATATATTTT
CALGRLPGNTIYF
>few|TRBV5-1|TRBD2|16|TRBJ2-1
TGCGCCAGCAGGTCACCGGGACTAGCATCCTACAATGAGCAGTTCTTC
CASRSPGLASYNEQFF
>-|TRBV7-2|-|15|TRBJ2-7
TGTGCCAGCAGCCCAAGGGGTGGGTCGTCTCTCGAGCAGTACTTC
CASSPRGGSSLEQYF
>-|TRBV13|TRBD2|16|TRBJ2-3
TGTGCCAGCAGCTTACTAGCGGGGGGGCAGACAGATACGCAGTATTTT
CASSLLAGGQTDTQYF
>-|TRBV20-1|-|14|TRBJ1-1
TGCAGTGCTAGAGACGAGGGGATGAACACTGAAGCTTTCTTT
CSARDEGMNTEAFF
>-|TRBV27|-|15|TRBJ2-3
TGTGCCAGCAACCCTTGGGGCGCTAGCACAGATACGCAGTATTTT
CASNPWGASTDTQYF
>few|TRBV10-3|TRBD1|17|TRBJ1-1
TGTGCCATCAGTGAGGGGACAGGGGCTACCTCCAGCACTGAAGCTTTCTTT
CAISEGTGATSSTEAFF
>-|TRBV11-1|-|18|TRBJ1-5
TGTGCCAGCAGCTTAGAAGGTCCAGGTTTGGTGGCTAGGCAGCCCCAGCATTTT
CASSLEGPGLVARQPQHF
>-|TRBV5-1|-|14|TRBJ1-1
TGCGCCAGCAGCTTCACGGCCGCCCTCACTGAAGCTTTCTTT
CASSFTAALTEAFF
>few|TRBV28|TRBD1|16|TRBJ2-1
TGTGCCAGCAGAGGGGGGACAGGGACAACAAGGTATGAGCAGTTCTTC
CASRGGTGTTRYEQFF
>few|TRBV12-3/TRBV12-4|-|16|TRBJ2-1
TGTGCCAGCAGTCCAACCGGGACCGGGAATTACAATGAGCAGTTCTTC
CASSPTGTGNYNEQFF
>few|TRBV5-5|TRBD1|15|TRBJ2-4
TGTGCCAGCAGCACTGACAGGGGGGTAGGAAACATTCAGTACTTC
CASSTDRGVGNIQYF
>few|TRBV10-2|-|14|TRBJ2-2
TGCGCCAGCAGTGAGATCCGACCAACCGGGGAGCTGTTTTTT
CASSEIRPTGELFF
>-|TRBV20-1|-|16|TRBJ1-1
TGCAGTGCCCCCGGATCAGGGAATCGCGGACGGCTAGAAGCTTTCTTT
CSAPGSGNRGRLEAFF
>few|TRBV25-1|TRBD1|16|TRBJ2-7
TGTGCCAGCAGTAGAGCCGGGACAGCTGGCTCCTACGAGCAGTACTTC
CASSRAGTAGSYEQYF
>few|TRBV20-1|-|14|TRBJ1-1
TGCAGTGCTAGTTCCCCCCCACTGAACACTGAAGCTTTCTTT
CSASSPPLNTEAFF
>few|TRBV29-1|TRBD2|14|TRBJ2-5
TGCAGCGTTGATGGCCCTAGCGGGCAAGAGACCCAGTACTTC
CSVDGPSGQETQYF
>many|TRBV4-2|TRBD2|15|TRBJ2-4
TGTGCCAGCAGCCTAGCGGGGGAAGCCAAAAACATTCAGTACTTC
CASSLAGEAKNIQYF
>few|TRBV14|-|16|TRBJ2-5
TGTGCCAGCAGCCAAGTTGAAGCGGTGGTCTGGGAGACCCAGTACTTC
CASSQVEAVVWETQYF
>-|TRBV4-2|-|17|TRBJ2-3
TGTGCCAGCAGCCAAAGACCCGGCGGGGCTAGCACAGATACGCAGTATTTT
CASSQRPGGASTDTQYF
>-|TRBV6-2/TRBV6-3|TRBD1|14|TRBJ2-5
TGTGCCAGCAGACGACAGGGAAACCAAGAGACCCAGTACTTC
CASRRQGNQETQYF
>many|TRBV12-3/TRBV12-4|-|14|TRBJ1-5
TGTGCCAGCAGTTTTTGGGGAGTGAATCAGCCCCAGCATTTT
CASSFWGVNQPQHF
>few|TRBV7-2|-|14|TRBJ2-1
TGTGCCAGCAGCCCCTACACAGGGAACAATGAGCAGTTCTTC
CASSPYTGNNEQFF
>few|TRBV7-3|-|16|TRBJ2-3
TGTGCCAGCAGCTTAAATGGACAGATCCCATCAGATACGCAGTATTTT
CASSLNGQIPSDTQYF
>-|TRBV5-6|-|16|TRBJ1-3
TGTGCCAGCAGCCCGGCTTTAAGGGGGACTGGAAACACCATATATTTT
CASSPALRGTGNTIYF
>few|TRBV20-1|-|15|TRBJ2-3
TGCAGTGCTAGAGTCTCCAACAGAGGCACAGATACGCAGTATTTT
CSARVSNRGTDTQYF
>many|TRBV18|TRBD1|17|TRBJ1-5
TGTGCCAGCTCACTCCGGGACAGACTATATAGCAATCAGCCCCAGCATTTT
CASSLRDRLYSNQPQHF
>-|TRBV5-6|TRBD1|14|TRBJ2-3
TGTGCCAGCAGCTGGGACAGGGGGGCAGATACGCAGTATTTT
CASSWDRGADTQYF
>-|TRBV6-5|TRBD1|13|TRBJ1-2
TGTGCCAGCAGTTACACGGGACAGTATGGCTACACCTTC
CASSYTGQYGYTF
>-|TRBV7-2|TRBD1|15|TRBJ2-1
TGTGCCAGCAGCCCGGACAGGGTTCCCTACAATGAGCAGTTCTTC
CASSPDRVPYNEQFF
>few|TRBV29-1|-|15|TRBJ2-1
TGCAGCGTTGAGTATCTTGGAAAGTTGAGGAATGAGCAGTTCTTC
CSVEYLGKLRNEQFF
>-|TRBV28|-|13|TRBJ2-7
TGTGCCAGCAGTTATAGACAGCTCTACGAGCAGTACTTC
CASSYRQLYEQYF
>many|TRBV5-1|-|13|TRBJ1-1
TGCGCCAGCAGATACACAGGAGGGGCTGAAGCTTTCTTT
CASRYTGGAEAFF
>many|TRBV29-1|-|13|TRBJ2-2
TGCAGCGTTGAAGAAGGCGTTCCCGGGGAGCTGTTTTTT
CSVEEGVPGELFF
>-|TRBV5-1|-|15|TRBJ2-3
TGCGCCAGCAGCTTGTTGAGGGAAAGCACAGATACGCAGTATTTT
CASSLLRESTDTQYF
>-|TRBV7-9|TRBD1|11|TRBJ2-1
TGTGCCAGCAGCTTAGACAGGGGAGAGTTCTTC
CASSLDRGEFF
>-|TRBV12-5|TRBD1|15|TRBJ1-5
TGTGCTAGTGGTCCGACCGGGACAGGGGGCCAGCCCCAGCATTTT
CASGPTGTGGQPQHF
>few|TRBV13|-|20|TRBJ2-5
TGTGCCAGCAGCTCTTACTCCCCATCACAGGGTGAACGGGGCCAAGAGACCCAGTACTTC
CASSSYSPSQGERGQETQYF
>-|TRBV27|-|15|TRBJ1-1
TGTGCCAGCAGCCCCCGGCGGATCGGGGCCACTGAAGCTTTCTTT
CASSPRRIGATEAFF
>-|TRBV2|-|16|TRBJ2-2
TGTGCCAGCAGTGATTTCGGGATGGTGGACACCGGGGAGCTGTTTTTT
CASSDFGMVDTGELFF
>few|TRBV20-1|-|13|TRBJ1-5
TGCAGTGCTAGGTCAGGGGAGGGTCAGCCCCAGCATTTT
CSARSGEGQPQHF
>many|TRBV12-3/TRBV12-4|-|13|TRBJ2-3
TGTGCCAGCAGTTTTAGGGTTCCAGATACGCAGTATTTT
CASSFRVPDTQYF
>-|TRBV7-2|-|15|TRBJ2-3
TGTGCCAGCAGCCCCCTCCGCGGGGGCACAGATACGCAGTATTTT
CASSPLRGGTDTQYF
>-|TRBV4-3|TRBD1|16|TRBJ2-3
TGCGCCAGCGGCCTTTTGACAGGGCCTTTTTGGAATACGCAGTATTTT
CASGLLTGPFWNTQYF
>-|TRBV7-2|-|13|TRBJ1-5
TGTGCCAGCAGCGCCACGATGAATCAGCCCCAGCATTTT
CASSATMNQPQHF
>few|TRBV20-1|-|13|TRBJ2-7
TGCAGTGCTAGACCCCGGGAGACGTACGAGCAGTACTTC
CSARPRETYEQYF
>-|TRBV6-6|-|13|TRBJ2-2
TGTGCCGGACTAACAGGGGAGGTGGGGGAGCTGTTTTTT
CAGLTGEVGELFF
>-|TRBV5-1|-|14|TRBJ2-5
TGCGCCAGCAGCCCAAGGGGTAGTGGAGAGACCCAGTACTTC
CASSPRGSGETQYF